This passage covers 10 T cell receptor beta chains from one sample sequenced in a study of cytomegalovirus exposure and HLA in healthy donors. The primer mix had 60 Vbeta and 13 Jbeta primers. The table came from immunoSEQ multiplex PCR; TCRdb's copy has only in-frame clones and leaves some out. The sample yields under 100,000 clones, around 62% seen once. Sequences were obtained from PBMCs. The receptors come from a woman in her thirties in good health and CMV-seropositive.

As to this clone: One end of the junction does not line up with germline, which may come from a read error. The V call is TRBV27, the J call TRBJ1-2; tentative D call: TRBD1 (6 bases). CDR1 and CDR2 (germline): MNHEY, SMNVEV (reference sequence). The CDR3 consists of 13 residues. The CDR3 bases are TGTGCCAGCGCAAGGGGGGGACGCTATGGCTGCACCTTC. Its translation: CASARGGRYGCTF.

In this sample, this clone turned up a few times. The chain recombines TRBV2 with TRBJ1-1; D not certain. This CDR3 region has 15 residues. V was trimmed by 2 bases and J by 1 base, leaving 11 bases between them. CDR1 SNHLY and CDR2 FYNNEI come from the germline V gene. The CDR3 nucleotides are TGTGCCAGCAGTGAACGGGGAGCCTCGAACACTGAAGCTTTCTTT. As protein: CASSERGASNTEAFF.

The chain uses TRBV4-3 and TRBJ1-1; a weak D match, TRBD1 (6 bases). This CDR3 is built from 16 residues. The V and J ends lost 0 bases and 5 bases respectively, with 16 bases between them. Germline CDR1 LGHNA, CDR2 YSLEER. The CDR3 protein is CASSQDIMGQGTEAFF. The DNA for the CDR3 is TGCGCCAGCAGCCAAGATATCATGGGCCAGGGGACTGAAGCTTTCTTT.

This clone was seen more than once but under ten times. The CDR3 protein is CAWSVPGGNEQYF. As DNA, the CDR3 is TGTGCCTGGAGTGTACCGGGCGGGAACGAGCAGTACTTC. The chain carries TRBV30 and TRBJ2-5; tentative D call: TRBD2 (6 bases). The J call could be wrong; TRBJ2-7 is a better fit for the DNA end. CDR1 GTSNPN and CDR2 SVGIG come from the germline V gene (reference sequence). CDR3 length: 13 residues.

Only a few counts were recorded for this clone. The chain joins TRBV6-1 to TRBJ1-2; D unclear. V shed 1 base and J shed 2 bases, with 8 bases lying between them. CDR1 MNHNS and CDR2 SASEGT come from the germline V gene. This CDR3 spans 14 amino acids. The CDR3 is CASSEGGGNYGYTF. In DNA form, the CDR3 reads TGTGCCAGCAGTGAAGGAGGAGGGAACTATGGCTACACCTTC.

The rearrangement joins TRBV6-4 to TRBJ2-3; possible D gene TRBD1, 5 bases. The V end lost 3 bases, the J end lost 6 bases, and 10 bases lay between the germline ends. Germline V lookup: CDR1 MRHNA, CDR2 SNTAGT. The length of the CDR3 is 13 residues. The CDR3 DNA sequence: TGTGCCAGCAGTGAGGGGCCTCACGATACGCAGTATTTT. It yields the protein CASSEGPHDTQYF.

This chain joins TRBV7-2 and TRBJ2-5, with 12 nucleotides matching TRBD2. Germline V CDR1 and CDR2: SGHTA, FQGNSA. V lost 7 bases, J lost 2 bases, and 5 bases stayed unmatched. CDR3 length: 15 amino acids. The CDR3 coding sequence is TGTGCCAGCAAAACACTAGCGGGGGGTCAAGAGACCCAGTACTTC. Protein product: CASKTLAGGQETQYF.

CDR3 sequence reads: CASSLAGTGETQYF. The CDR3 coding sequence is TGTGCCAGCAGCTTAGCAGGGACAGGGGAGACCCAGTACTTC. This chain connects TRBV7-8 to TRBJ2-5; 9 bases agree with TRBD1. CDR1 is SGHVS, CDR2 FQNEAQ, per germline. The CDR3 contains 14 residues. The J segment lost 5 bases and the V segment lost 0 bases, leaving 1 base of the junction unmatched.

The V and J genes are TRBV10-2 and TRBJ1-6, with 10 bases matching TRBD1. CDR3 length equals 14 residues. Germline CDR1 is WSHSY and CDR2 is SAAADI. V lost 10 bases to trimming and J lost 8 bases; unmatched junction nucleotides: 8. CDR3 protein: CATDTGTGDSPLHF. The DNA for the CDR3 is TGCGCCACCGACACCGGGACAGGGGATTCACCCCTCCACTTT.

The chain's CDR3 is CASGEDRGGNYGYTF. DNA of the CDR3: TGTGCCAGCGGCGAAGACAGGGGCGGTAACTATGGCTACACCTTC. The gene calls are TRBV28 and TRBJ1-2, with TRBD1 matching 8 bases. The CDR3 covers 15 residues. CDR1 is MDHEN, CDR2 SYDVKM, per germline. Trimming cost V 8 bases and J 1 base; bases outside gene matches: 9.